This T cell receptor (beta chain) appears in the sequencing data of a study of CD8 T cells in Susac syndrome. Unmatched junction bases numbered 4, after V lost 0 bases and J lost 3 bases. Per germline, CDR1 SGHTA and CDR2 FQGNSA. The CDR3 contains 16 residues. Random hexamers were used to reverse transcribe the RNA input (roughly 0.5 to 1 ug). Amplification of the TCR beta CDR3 was carried out by immunoSEQ multiplex PCR, which spanned a total of 54 Vbeta and 13 Jbeta segments. MiXCR, run by TCRdb on the immunoSEQ multiplex PCR reads, gives a single entry per CDR3 protein. The table lists approximately 100,000 distinct CDR3 sequences, about nine tenths of them singletons. Only a few counts were recorded for this clonotype.

The specimen was CD4+ T cells from PBMCs. This sequence joins TRBV7-2 and TRBJ1-5, with 8 bases that match TRBD1. This receptor was obtained from a human donor in good health. The CDR3 spells CASSLADRELNQPQHF. Here the CDR3 DNA reads TGTGCCAGCAGCTTAGCGGACAGGGAACTCAATCAGCCCCAGCATTTT.